Shown below are 17 T cell receptor beta chains from a single sample sequenced in a study of blood T cells in healthy people across ages. Next came a second PCR, run for about 7 to 11 cycles, which used a sample-barcoded 5' primer along with a J-beta primer mix. From the 5' RACE reads, TCRdb called clonotypes with MiXCR, one entry per CDR3 protein. Found here are hundreds of thousands of distinct CDR3 sequences, 20% to 30% of them singletons; the top ten hold about 3%. The sample was also reused in another study, on T cells of mothers and their children.

The specimen sequenced was blood. All receptors come from a boy between 10 and 17 years old in good health.

The chain carries TRBV7-9 and TRBJ2-5; maybe TRBD2 (6 bases). This CDR3 contains 13 residues. Germline CDR1 is SEHNR and CDR2 is FQNEAQ (reference sequence). V was cut by 10 bases and J by 2 bases, with 14 bases left in between. DNA for the CDR3: TGTGCCATCTCCCGGGACTGGCAAGAGACCCAGTACTTC. Protein product: CAISRDWQETQYF.

This clonotype was recorded a few times. DNA for the CDR3: TGTGCCAGCAGTTACGGGACTTCCAATCAGCCCCAGCATTTT. This translates into CASSYGTSNQPQHF. V and J are TRBV12-3 or TRBV12-4 and TRBJ1-5; D may be TRBD1 (5 bases). Trimming took 4 bases from V and 3 from J, leaving 10 bases between them. CDR3 length: 14 amino acids.

V usage is TRBV2 and J usage is TRBJ1-5; maybe TRBD1 (6 bases). V lost 4 bases, J lost 3 bases, and 13 bases lay in between. Germline values: CDR1 SNHLY, CDR2 FYNNEI. The CDR3 runs to 15 residues. The DNA of the CDR3 is TGTGCCAGCAGTGGAGGGGGGACTCCCAATCAGCCCCAGCATTTT. It codes for CASSGGGTPNQPQHF.

Only a few counts were recorded for this clonotype. V is TRBV11-2 and J is TRBJ2-5, with 10 bases identical to TRBD1. The V segment lost 1 base and the J segment 6 bases; nucleotides outside the gene matches: 2. The CDR3 has 14 residues. Germline CDR1 reads SGHAT; CDR2 reads FQNNGV. CDR3 sequence: CASSLGGQGQTQYF. The CDR3 bases are TGTGCCAGCAGCTTAGGGGGACAGGGGCAGACCCAGTACTTC. Together with reference TRBV11-2 and TRBJ2-5, the CDR3 gives the full variable domain: EAGVAQSPRYKIIEKRQSVAFWCNPISGHATLYWYQQILGQGPKLLIQFQNNGVVDDSQLPKDRFSAERLKGVDSTLKIQPAKLEDSAVYLCASSLGGQGQTQYFGPGTRLLVL.

This clonotype has only a few counts. This chain links TRBV20-1 with TRBJ2-2; D unresolved. The CDR3 contains 11 residues. Germline CDR1 and CDR2: DFQATT and SNEGSKA (reference sequence). V was pared by 3 bases and J by 6 bases, with 5 bases between. CDR3 amino acids: CSARAPGELFF. Here the CDR3 DNA reads TGCAGTGCTAGGGCGCCCGGGGAGCTGTTTTTT.

A few counts support this clonotype. This chain links TRBV20-1 with TRBJ2-7; D is undetermined. The CDR3 is 12 amino acids. Germline CDR1 is DFQATT and CDR2 is SNEGSKA (reference sequence). V was pared by 5 bases and J by 3 bases, with 11 bases between. This chain's CDR3 is CSAGKADYEQYF. CDR3 in DNA: TGCAGTGCTGGTAAGGCCGACTACGAGCAGTACTTC.

With respect to this clonotype: One end of the junction does not line up with germline, which may come from a read error. The chain uses TRBV12-3 or TRBV12-4 and TRBJ2-5; D tentatively fits TRBD1 or TRBD2 (6 bases each). CDR3 length: 13 amino acids. The CDR3 spells CASRDRNDRRGIF. The CDR3 DNA is TGTGCCAGCAGGGATCGAAACGACAGGAGGGGGATCTTC.

The CDR3 region has the DNA TGTGCCATCAGTGACCACGGACTAGCGGGCCTCCAAGAGACCCAGTACTTC. Translation gives CAISDHGLAGLQETQYF. J is TRBJ2-5 and V is TRBV10-3; the match to TRBD2 covers 11 bases. The CDR3 sequence is 17 residues long. Germline V gene data show CDR1 as ENHRY and CDR2 as SYGVKD. Germline trimming cut 3 bases from V and 1 base from J; bases unmatched to any gene: 7.

J is TRBJ2-3 and V is TRBV29-1, with no clear D. The V end was cut by 1 base, the J end by 2 bases, with 7 bases between. From germline, CDR1 is SQVTM and CDR2 ANQGSEA. The CDR3 extends over 13 amino acids. The DNA for the CDR3 is TGCAGCGTTGAAGTCTGGTTCACAGATACGCAGTATTTT. Its protein is CSVEVWFTDTQYF.

This clonotype turned up a few times. The CDR3 DNA sequence: TGTGCCAGCAGCTCACTGATAAGGGAAGAGACCCAGTACTTC. Encoded protein: CASSSLIREETQYF. This chain uses TRBV6-6 with TRBJ2-5; D is undetermined. CDR3 length equals 14 residues. Per the germline V gene, CDR1 is MNHNY and CDR2 is SVGAGI (reference sequence). V was cut by 6 bases and J by 3 bases, with 14 bases left in between.

This clonotype was seen more than once but under ten times. The DNA for the CDR3 is TGTGCCAGCAGCCTCGGGGAGTCCCACTACGAGCAGTACTTC. It specifies CASSLGESHYEQYF. The rearrangement links TRBV3-1 to TRBJ2-7, with a tentative D call TRBD2 (5 bases). CDR1 is LGHDT and CDR2 is YNNKEL in the germline V gene (reference sequence). The CDR3 extends over 14 amino acids. V gave up 4 bases and J gave up 3 bases, with 13 bases separating them.

The CDR3, as DNA: TGTGCCAGCAGCTTGGGTCTTAGCGGCTACGAGCAGTACTTC. It is translated as CASSLGLSGYEQYF. This chain joins TRBV5-4 and TRBJ2-7, with D possibly TRBD2 on 6 matching bases. CDR3 size: 14 residues. The V gene lost 0 bases and the J gene lost 3 bases, with 10 bases spanning the gap. In germline, CDR1 is SGHNT, CDR2 YYREEE (reference sequence). Filled out from reference TRBV5-4 and TRBJ2-7, the complete variable domain reads ETGVTQSPTHLIKTRGQQVTLRCSSQSGHNTVSWYQQALGQGPQFIFQYYREEENGRGNFPPRFSGLQFPNYSSELNVNALELDDSALYLCASSLGLSGYEQYFGPGTRLTVT.

This clonotype was counted only a few times. J is TRBJ2-5 and V is TRBV5-1, with TRBD2 matching 10 bases. V shed 2 bases and J 2 bases; nucleotides not matched to a gene: 6. In germline, CDR1 is SGHRS, CDR2 YFSETQ. The CDR3 loop spans 16 amino acids. CDR3 sequence reads: CASSLGLAANQETQYF. CDR3 DNA: TGCGCCAGCAGCTTAGGACTAGCGGCGAATCAAGAGACCCAGTACTTC.

This clonotype appeared a few times. The genes are TRBV7-9 and TRBJ2-5; 8 bases map to TRBD2. CDR3 size: 18 residues. The V segment lost 1 base and the J segment 8 bases; nucleotides outside the gene matches: 18. Germline V CDR1 and CDR2: SEHNR, FQNEAQ (reference sequence). In nucleotides, the CDR3 is TGTGCCAGCAGCTTAGAGGGGGTTGCAGCGGGAGACGAAACAACCCAGTACTTC. It codes for CASSLEGVAAGDETTQYF. Complete variable domain (other parts from reference TRBV7-9 and TRBJ2-5): DTGVSQNPRHKITKRGQNVTFRCDPISEHNRLYWYRQTLGQGPEFLTYFQNEAQLEKSRLLSDRFSAERPKGSFSTLEIQRTEQGDSAMYLCASSLEGVAAGDETTQYFGPGTRLLVL.

The chain joins TRBV12-3 or TRBV12-4 to TRBJ2-1, with no clear D. Trimming stripped 10 bases from V and 7 bases from J, with 14 bases between. This CDR3 spans 12 amino acids. In nucleotides, the CDR3 is TGTGCCACCGCTAGTAGGCTTAATGAGCAGTTCTTC. It yields the protein CATASRLNEQFF.

The chain links TRBV5-6 to TRBJ2-1; D is uncertain. The CDR3 loop spans 15 amino acids. Germline loops: CDR1 SGHDT, CDR2 YYEEEE. Trimming took 0 bases from V and 5 from J, leaving 12 bases between them. This CDR3 reads CASSLGFGWNNEQFF. In DNA form, the CDR3 reads TGTGCCAGCAGCTTGGGGTTTGGGTGGAACAATGAGCAGTTCTTC.

Only a few counts were recorded for this clonotype. V gene TRBV5-1 combines with J gene TRBJ2-1, with D possibly TRBD2 on 5 matching bases. The CDR3 covers 13 residues. Germline V gene data show CDR1 as SGHRS and CDR2 as YFSETQ. V lost 4 bases, J lost 5 bases, and 10 bases lay in between. The CDR3 DNA sequence: TGCGCCAGCAGCCTCTCTAGCAACAATGAGCAGTTCTTC. Its protein product is CASSLSSNNEQFF.